The next 16 T cell receptor beta chains were all read from a single sample in a study of vaccination and CD4 T cells after COVID-19. The antigens of these receptors remain unknown. Treatment in this sample: approximately nine-day PBMC culture with coronavirus spike peptide pools or control peptides (ViraFEST assay). Collection of the unexposed donor's CD4+ T cells took place before the COVID-19 pandemic (2011-2018). Cultured CD4+ T-cell DNA underwent Oncomine TCR Beta short-read sequencing. TCRdb redid the calling of the PCR reads with MiXCR, one entry per CDR3 protein. The table includes 2,600 or so distinct CDR3 sequences, about a fifth detected once. The sequenced material came from CD4+ T cells from blood, cultured in vitro. These receptors originate from a human donor in good health.

As concerns this clonotype: One base away lies a much larger clone, so this may be a sequencing read error. The rearrangement joins TRBV2 to TRBJ1-3; a possible D gene is TRBD1 (5 bases). The germline gives CDR1 SNHLY, CDR2 FYNNEI. Trimming stripped 6 bases from V and 2 bases from J, with 11 bases between. The length of the CDR3 is 14 residues. In nucleotides, the CDR3 is TGTGCCAGCAGAGCACGGGGACCTGGAAACACCATATATTTT. Its protein product is CASRARGPGNTIYF.

The chain uses TRBV12-3 or TRBV12-4 and TRBJ2-1, with 8 bases fitting TRBD2. The CDR3 sequence is 17 residues long. V trimming: 0 bases; J trimming: 4 bases; junction bases outside the gene matches: 8. CDR3 amino acids: CASSLATSTSGYNEQFF. The CDR3 DNA reads as TGTGCCAGCAGTTTAGCGACGTCTACTAGCGGATACAATGAGCAGTTCTTC.

V and J are TRBV3-1 and TRBJ1-6; 11 bases map to TRBD1. This CDR3 has 14 residues. V dropped 4 bases and J dropped 10; count of bases not matched to a gene: 3. The germline V gene encodes CDR1 LGHDT and CDR2 YNNKEL (reference sequence). The CDR3 loop is CASSRGTGGSPLHF. The CDR3 nucleotides read TGTGCCAGCAGCCGAGGGACAGGGGGATCACCCCTCCACTTT.

This clonotype was counted only a few times. This chain joins TRBV7-6 and TRBJ2-3; no definite D call. This CDR3 has 13 residues. The V gene lost 3 bases and the J gene lost 4 bases, with 8 bases spanning the gap. Germline CDR1 is SGHVS and CDR2 is FNYEAQ. In DNA, the CDR3 is TGTGCCAGCAGCTTGAGTCGGGCAGATACGCAGTATTTT. Its protein product is CASSLSRADTQYF.

This clonotype was picked up a small number of times. The rearrangement links TRBV19 to TRBJ1-5; TRBD1 aligns across 8 bases. The CDR3 has 14 residues. V gave up 5 bases and J gave up 5 bases; unmatched junction bases: 5. Germline V lookup: CDR1 LNHDA, CDR2 SQIVND (reference sequence). In DNA form, the CDR3 reads TGTGCCAGTAGTGACGGGACAGGCTATCAGCCCCAGCATTTT. Amino acid sequence: CASSDGTGYQPQHF.

This clonotype occurred a few times. Here the CDR3 reads CAGAPGLVQETQYF. The CDR3 DNA reads as TGTGCCGGAGCCCCGGGACTTGTGCAAGAGACCCAGTACTTC. This rearrangement joins TRBV30 to TRBJ2-5; possibly TRBD2 for D (6 bases). The CDR3 extends over 14 amino acids. CDR1 is GTSNPN and CDR2 is SVGIG in the germline V gene (reference sequence). Between the trimmed V and J ends, which lost 8 bases and 2 bases, there was a span of 18 bases.

This clonotype was seen a few times. The V gene is TRBV10-3, the J gene TRBJ2-5; TRBD2 agrees at 11 bases. Germline V gene sequence: CDR1 ENHRY, CDR2 SYGVKD. This CDR3 has 17 amino acids. The V gene end was trimmed by 8 bases and the J gene end by 1 base; junction bases not matched to a gene: 12. The DNA for the CDR3 is TGTGCCATCTCTCAGAGTAGCGGGGGGGGGTCCCAAGAGACCCAGTACTTC. Its translation is CAISQSSGGGSQETQYF.

This clonotype was recorded a few times. CDR3 in amino acids: CASSPGTLGGEQYF. The CDR3, as DNA: TGCGCCAGCTCCCCCGGAACCCTCGGCGGGGAGCAGTACTTC. The chain employs TRBV5-1 and TRBJ2-7; D possibly corresponds to TRBD2 (5 bases). V lost 7 bases and J 7 bases, leaving 21 bases between the germline ends. Per the germline V gene, CDR1 is SGHRS and CDR2 is YFSETQ. The CDR3 has 14 amino acids. The full variable domain, completed using reference TRBV5-1 and TRBJ2-7, is KAGVTQTPRYLIKTRGQQVTLSCSPISGHRSVSWYQQTPGQGLQFLFEYFSETQRNKGNFPGRFSGRQFSNSRSEMNVSTLELGDSALYLCASSPGTLGGEQYFGPGTRLTVT.

The chain combines TRBV29-1 with TRBJ2-3; the match to TRBD1 covers 7 bases. Germline loops: CDR1 SQVTM, CDR2 ANQGSEA. There are 13 residues in the CDR3. Germline trimming cut 4 bases from V and 1 base from J; bases unmatched to any gene: 2. The CDR3 coding sequence is TGCAGCGTTGGACAGGGAGGCACAGATACGCAGTATTTT. Encoded protein: CSVGQGGTDTQYF.

This clonotype rates as hyperexpanded. The chain is built from TRBV29-1 and TRBJ1-1; D possibly corresponds to TRBD1 (5 bases). Germline V gene lookup returns CDR1 SQVTM and CDR2 ANQGSEA. Trimming shortened V by 7 bases and J by 1 base, and 13 bases separated the two germline ends. CDR3 length equals 13 residues. The CDR3 bases are TGCAGCGGACGGGAGGGGCCGAACACTGAAGCTTTCTTT. Its protein is CSGREGPNTEAFF.

The gene calls are TRBV5-1 and TRBJ1-1; D is unclear. This CDR3 spans 16 amino acids. Trimming left V 3 bases short and J 4 bases short, with 19 bases between. Germline loops: CDR1 SGHRS, CDR2 YFSETQ. The CDR3 region is CASSSGPEAPGTEAFF. The CDR3 DNA reads TGCGCCAGCAGCTCAGGCCCGGAGGCCCCGGGCACTGAAGCTTTCTTT.

This clonotype was picked up a small number of times. The V and J genes are TRBV24-1 and TRBJ2-7; unclear D gene. Trimming removed 4 bases at V and 3 bases at J, with 6 bases between. This CDR3 comprises 12 residues. Germline V gene lookup returns CDR1 KGHDR and CDR2 SFDVKD. CDR3 residues: CATSEGSYEQYF. The CDR3, as DNA: TGTGCCACCAGTGAGGGTAGCTACGAGCAGTACTTC.

The chain carries TRBV18 and TRBJ2-2; 7 nucleotides line up with TRBD1. The CDR3 runs 16 residues. Losses at the gene ends were 0 bases for V and 5 bases for J; bases not matched to a gene: 6. CDR1 is KGHSH, CDR2 LQKENI, per germline. CDR3 bases: TGTGCCAGCTCACCACCCCTAATACAGGGGACCGGGGAGCTGTTTTTT. Translating gives CASSPPLIQGTGELFF.

This clonotype is labeled as medium-sized (0.01 to 0.1%). The J gene is TRBJ1-1, the V gene TRBV7-9, with 8 positions matching TRBD1. This CDR3 contains 16 residues. Germline V gene data show CDR1 as SEHNR and CDR2 as FQNEAQ (reference sequence). V was pared by 6 bases and J by 1 base, with 10 bases of the junction left unmatched. CDR3 amino acids: CASSPWGRGRNTEAFF. The CDR3, as DNA: TGTGCCAGCAGTCCATGGGGCAGGGGGCGGAACACTGAAGCTTTCTTT.

This chain links TRBV19 with TRBJ1-1, with D unclear. The CDR3 consists of 15 residues. V was cut by 5 bases and J by 2 bases, with 15 bases left in between. Per germline, CDR1 LNHDA and CDR2 SQIVND (reference sequence). The CDR3 here is CASSSPNRRNTEAFF. The CDR3 bases are TGTGCCAGTAGTTCCCCCAACAGAAGAAACACTGAAGCTTTCTTT.

This chain links TRBV28 with TRBJ1-1, with D possibly being TRBD1 (6 bases). Trimming took 2 bases from V and 4 from J, leaving 11 bases between them. CDR3 size: 14 residues. Per the germline V gene, CDR1 is MDHEN and CDR2 is SYDVKM. CDR3 bases: TGTGCCAGCAGTTTACCGGGGGCTAGCACTGAAGCTTTCTTT. It specifies CASSLPGASTEAFF.